These T cell receptor beta chains were read from a single sample in a study of blood T cell repertoires in COVID-19. Repertoires were generated with immunoSEQ multiplex PCR, while TCRdb's copy carries only in-frame clones and drops some. Of over 75,000 clones in the sample, around 80% were seen once. Sequencing was done on a sample of peripheral blood. The receptors were sampled from a woman at least 80 years old with acute or convalescent COVID-19. The CDR3 runs from the conserved cysteine through the conserved F or W. A D gene is named only where the DNA matches it firmly. Some rows mark clone size as missing; the rest say once, few, many or name a class of expanded clone.

D gene,clone size,V gene,J gene,CDR3 protein,CDR3 DNA
.,.,TRBV27,TRBJ1-1,CASSLSGGTLNTEAFF,TGTGCCAGCAGTTTATCCGGGGGTACTCTGAACACTGAAGCTTTCTTT
.,.,TRBV29-1,TRBJ1-4,CSATRSNEKLFF,TGCAGCGCGACTCGGTCTAATGAAAAACTGTTTTTT
.,few,TRBV9,TRBJ2-3,CASSVEAASTDTQYF,TGTGCCAGCAGCGTAGAGGCGGCTAGCACAGATACGCAGTATTTT
.,.,TRBV5-1,TRBJ2-7,CASSLEGRTSYEQYF,TGCGCCAGCAGCTTGGAGGGGCGGACCTCCTACGAGCAGTACTTC
TRBD1,.,TRBV5-1,TRBJ1-4,CASSRGTGGNQVNEKLFF,TGCGCCAGCAGTCGCGGGACAGGGGGTAATCAGGTGAATGAAAAACTGTTTTTT
TRBD1,.,TRBV20-1,TRBJ1-4,CSASDRAEKLFF,TGCAGTGCTAGTGACAGGGCGGAAAAACTGTTTTTT
.,.,TRBV6-6,TRBJ2-2,CASSQTGNTGELFF,TGTGCCAGCAGTCAAACAGGGAACACCGGGGAGCTGTTTTTT
.,.,TRBV12-5,TRBJ2-2,CASGLTGAGELFF,TGTGCTAGTGGTTTGACGGGGGCCGGGGAGCTGTTTTTT
.,once,TRBV5-1,TRBJ2-3,CASTPGLPTTDTQYF,TGCGCCAGTACCCCGGGACTTCCTACCACAGATACGCAGTATTTT
TRBD2,.,TRBV9,TRBJ2-1,CASMGGSSYNEQFF,TGTGCCAGCATGGGCGGGAGCTCCTACAATGAGCAGTTCTTC
.,.,TRBV29-1,TRBJ2-1,CSVVLGQGGNEQFF,TGCAGCGTTGTATTAGGGCAGGGAGGCAATGAGCAGTTCTTC
TRBD2,.,TRBV5-4,TRBJ2-1,CASSITSGRAVDEQFF,TGTGCCAGCAGTATTACTAGCGGGAGGGCCGTCGATGAGCAGTTCTTC
.,.,TRBV24-1,TRBJ1-2,CATSDRRLDYGYTF,TGTGCCACCAGTGACCGGAGGTTGGACTATGGCTACACCTTC
TRBD1,.,TRBV7-6,TRBJ2-2,CASSLSGQGRTGELFF,TGTGCCAGCAGCTTATCGGGACAGGGGAGGACCGGGGAGCTGTTTTTT
.,.,TRBV3-1/TRBV3-2,TRBJ2-3,CASSLQRTSTDTQYF,TGTGCCAGCAGCCTCCAGCGTACAAGCACAGATACGCAGTATTTT
.,few,TRBV28,TRBJ1-4,CASSLSGATATNEKLFF,TGTGCCAGCAGTTTAAGCGGCGCCACGGCAACTAATGAAAAACTGTTTTTT
.,.,TRBV6-1,TRBJ1-3,CASSEQVPSSGNTIYF,TGTGCCAGCAGTGAACAGGTCCCCTCCTCTGGAAACACCATATATTTT
TRBD1,few,TRBV19,TRBJ1-1,CASKGDSLTGEAFF,TGTGCCAGTAAGGGGGACAGCTTAACAGGTGAAGCTTTCTTT
TRBD1,.,TRBV20-1,TRBJ1-3,CSASPGTEGNTIYF,TGCAGTGCTAGTCCGGGGACAGAGGGAAACACCATATATTTT
TRBD1,once,TRBV19,TRBJ1-2,CASSVGTGFYGYTF,TGTGCCAGTAGTGTTGGGACAGGGTTCTATGGCTACACCTTC
TRBD1,.,TRBV6-6,TRBJ1-1,CASEGQRNTEAFF,TGTGCCAGCGAGGGACAGAGGAACACTGAAGCTTTCTTT
TRBD2,.,TRBV10-3,TRBJ2-1,CASTLSGDQNEQFF,TGTGCCTCAACACTAAGCGGGGACCAAAATGAGCAGTTCTTC